These 19 T cell receptor beta chains were sequenced from one sample in a study of control samples from healthy donors and cancer patients. The protocol was immunoSEQ multiplex PCR, while the TCRdb copy is restricted to in-frame clones and leaves out a portion. The sample shows some 150,000 clones, 93% of them seen only once. Sequencing used blood. These receptors were taken from an older woman in good health.

This rearrangement joins TRBV2 to TRBJ1-1, with D possibly being TRBD1 (6 bases). The CDR3 is 14 residues long. Trimming pared 1 base from V and 7 bases from J, leaving 13 bases between. Germline values: CDR1 SNHLY, CDR2 FYNNEI. CDR3 residues: CASSEVGQSDEAFF. CDR3 coding DNA: TGTGCCAGCAGTGAAGTGGGACAATCTGATGAAGCTTTCTTT.

The rearrangement links TRBV19 to TRBJ2-4; D is ambiguous. The CDR3 runs to 16 residues. Trimming took off 5 bases at V and 0 bases at J, with 14 bases between the two ends. In germline, CDR1 is LNHDA, CDR2 SQIVND (reference sequence). The CDR3 loop is CASSLLTLSAKNIQYF. The CDR3 DNA follows: TGTGCCAGTAGTCTCCTGACCCTTTCAGCCAAAAACATTCAGTACTTC.

The chain has TRBV7-2 and TRBJ1-5; possibly TRBD1 for D (5 bases). V lost 2 bases to trimming and J lost 2 bases, with 10 bases between them. In germline, CDR1 is SGHTA, CDR2 FQGNSA. This CDR3 spans 15 amino acids. CDR3 protein: CASSLQGGGNQPQHF. Here the CDR3 DNA reads TGTGCCAGCAGCTTACAGGGAGGGGGCAATCAGCCCCAGCATTTT.

The CDR3 DNA follows: TGCGCCAGCAGGGGCCCCCCCCCTTATAATTCACCCCTCCACTTT. Its protein product is CASRGPPPYNSPLHF. This chain connects TRBV10-1 to TRBJ1-6; D not resolved. CDR1 is WNHNN, CDR2 SYGVQD, per germline (reference sequence). V lost 6 bases to trimming and J lost 4 bases, with 13 bases between them. This CDR3 comprises 15 residues.

V usage is TRBV7-2 and J usage is TRBJ1-3; D remains ambiguous. The CDR3 consists of 14 residues. The germline V gene encodes CDR1 SGHTA and CDR2 FQGNSA. V was shortened by 5 bases and J by 0 bases, with 8 bases between the two germline ends. CDR3 residues: CASSADNSGNTIYF. The CDR3 bases are TGTGCCAGCAGCGCTGACAACTCTGGAAACACCATATATTTT.

J is TRBJ1-3 and V is TRBV4-3; no firm D call. CDR3 size: 17 residues. V lost 1 base to trimming and J lost 5 bases, with 18 bases between them. CDR1 is LGHNA and CDR2 is YSLEER in the germline V gene. CDR3 nucleotides: TGCGCCAGCAGCCAAGCCCCCCCGGGGTACTACAGAAACACCATATATTTT. Translated: CASSQAPPGYYRNTIYF.

This chain links TRBV9 with TRBJ1-2; 7 bases align to TRBD1. The trim removed 0 bases at V and 8 bases at J, leaving 10 bases unmatched. This CDR3 spans 15 amino acids. CDR1 is SGDLS, CDR2 YYNGEE, per germline. This chain's CDR3 is CASSVGRQGPLGYTF. In nucleotides, the CDR3 is TGTGCCAGCAGCGTAGGTCGACAGGGTCCGTTAGGCTACACCTTC.

The chain uses TRBV9 and TRBJ1-1; 7 nucleotides align to TRBD1. Germline CDR1 and CDR2: SGDLS and YYNGEE. There are 16 residues in the CDR3. The trim removed 10 bases at V and 5 bases at J, leaving 20 bases unmatched. CDR3 coding DNA: TGTGCCCCCTCTGGGACAGCAGACGAGGGGCGGACTGAAGCTTTCTTT. This encodes CAPSGTADEGRTEAFF. The variable domain in full, with the rest retrieved from reference TRBV9 and TRBJ1-1, is DSGVTQTPKHLITATGQRVTLRCSPRSGDLSVYWYQQSLDQGLQFLIQYYNGEERAKGNILERFSAQQFPDLHSELNLSSLELGDSALYFCAPSGTADEGRTEAFFGQGTRLTVV.

The V call is TRBV28, the J call TRBJ1-2; possible D gene TRBD1, 6 bases. CDR3 size: 14 residues. Germline-derived CDR1 and CDR2 are MDHEN and SYDVKM. V dropped 3 bases and J dropped 8 bases, with 16 bases sitting between them. The CDR3 DNA reads TGTGCCAGCAGTTTTGGGGGGGCGCCGGAGGGCTACACCTTC. Residues: CASSFGGAPEGYTF.

The chain joins TRBV5-4 to TRBJ2-1; 11 bases fit TRBD2. V lost 2 bases to trimming and J lost 7 bases; unmatched junction nucleotides: 5. The CDR3 covers 15 residues. Germline V gene data show CDR1 as SGHNT and CDR2 as YYREEE (reference sequence). The CDR3 loop reads CASSLPGLAENEQFF. The CDR3 bases are TGTGCCAGCAGCTTACCGGGACTAGCGGAGAATGAGCAGTTCTTC.

This clone was recorded once. V is TRBV29-1 and J is TRBJ2-7, with 8 bases lining up with TRBD1. CDR3 size: 12 residues. The J segment lost 4 bases and the V segment lost 6 bases, leaving 5 bases of the junction unmatched. In germline, CDR1 is SQVTM, CDR2 ANQGSEA. CDR3: CSVRTGTYEQYF. As DNA, the CDR3 is TGCAGCGTACGGACAGGGACTTACGAGCAGTACTTC.

The CDR3 loop reads CASSEKETSGNTIYF. The CDR3 DNA sequence: TGCGCCAGCAGTGAGAAGGAGACCTCTGGAAACACCATATATTTT. The genes are TRBV10-1 and TRBJ1-3, with D uncertain. With 2 bases removed from V and 0 bases from J, the gap between germline ends came to 8 bases. The CDR3 has 15 amino acids. Germline CDR1 reads WNHNN; CDR2 reads SYGVQD (reference sequence).

The chain has TRBV4-1 and TRBJ1-1; tentative D call: TRBD1 (6 bases). The V end was cut by 4 bases, the J end by 9 bases, with 21 bases between. CDR1 and CDR2 (germline): MGHRA, YSYEKL. This CDR3 comprises 15 residues. The CDR3 loop is CASSPFEAGASQAFF. DNA of the CDR3: TGCGCCAGCAGCCCTTTCGAGGCAGGGGCTAGTCAAGCTTTCTTT.

Here the CDR3 reads CASSFAGSLGDNTEAFF. Written as DNA, the CDR3 is TGTGCCAGCAGCTTCGCCGGGAGCCTGGGGGATAACACTGAAGCTTTCTTT. The chain has TRBV7-9 and TRBJ1-1; D may be TRBD1 (5 bases). CDR3 length equals 17 residues. Between the trimmed V and J ends, which lost 3 bases and 2 bases, there was a span of 19 bases. CDR1 and CDR2 (germline): SEHNR, FQNEAQ (reference sequence).

V gene TRBV19 combines with J gene TRBJ1-5; 7 nucleotides agree with TRBD1. Germline V gene sequence: CDR1 LNHDA, CDR2 SQIVND (reference sequence). The CDR3 covers 14 residues. V shed 7 bases and J 6 bases; nucleotides not matched to a gene: 9. This CDR3 reads CASNPTGNGQPQHF. The CDR3 DNA reads TGTGCCAGTAACCCGACAGGGAACGGTCAGCCCCAGCATTTT.

This clone has only one observation. This chain connects TRBV6-2 or TRBV6-3 to TRBJ2-3, with TRBD2 identical over 7 bases. After removal of 6 bases from V and 4 bases from J, the junction contained 7 bases not matched to a gene. Germline CDR1 is MNHEY and CDR2 is SVGEGT. The CDR3 covers 14 residues. The CDR3 is CASSPGGGSDTQYF. CDR3 in DNA: TGTGCCAGCAGCCCAGGCGGGGGTTCAGATACGCAGTATTTT.

The chain links TRBV27 to TRBJ2-2; TRBD2 aligns across 9 bases. After removal of 3 bases from V and 7 bases from J, the junction contained 12 bases not matched to a gene. Per germline, CDR1 MNHEY and CDR2 SMNVEV (reference sequence). This CDR3 has 17 residues. In DNA form, the CDR3 reads TGTGCCAGCAGTTTGGACAGCGGGGGGAGTGGTGGCGGGGAGCTGTTTTTT. It codes for CASSLDSGGSGGGELFF.

J is TRBJ2-1 and V is TRBV7-2, with TRBD2 as a possible D gene (6 bases). This CDR3 spans 14 amino acids. Germline values: CDR1 SGHTA, CDR2 FQGNSA. Trimming left V 2 bases short and J 5 bases short, with 10 bases between. CDR3 amino acids: CASSLSGPNNEQFF. CDR3 nucleotide sequence: TGTGCCAGCAGCTTAAGCGGGCCTAACAATGAGCAGTTCTTC.

The V call is TRBV7-9, the J call TRBJ1-3, with TRBD1 as a possible D gene (5 bases). The V gene's germline CDR1 is SEHNR and CDR2 FQNEAQ (reference sequence). V lost 6 bases, J lost 0 bases, and 15 bases lay in between. This CDR3 has 16 amino acids. CDR3 sequence: CASSHTRGRSGNTIYF. CDR3 bases: TGTGCCAGCAGTCATACCCGGGGCCGCTCTGGAAACACCATATATTTT.